This entry lists 10 T cell receptor beta chains sequenced from one sample in a study of cytomegalovirus exposure and HLA in healthy donors. PCR used 60 Vbeta primers and 13 Jbeta primers. Sequencing was performed with immunoSEQ multiplex PCR; in TCRdb, only in-frame clones are kept and a portion is missing. The sample has 200,000 to 300,000 clones, over 70% seen once. Sequencing was carried out using PBMCs. Receptor source: an older woman in good health and CMV-seropositive.

The chain is built from TRBV18 and TRBJ1-2; possibly TRBD1 for D (6 bases). Germline CDR1 and CDR2: KGHSH and LQKENI. The CDR3 covers 16 residues. V lost 3 bases and J lost 0, with 14 bases in between. This chain's CDR3 is CASSPQGFSSNYGYTF. The CDR3 nucleotides are TGTGCCAGCTCACCTCAGGGGTTTTCGTCTAACTATGGCTACACCTTC.

This chain joins TRBV6-6 and TRBJ1-4; D uncertain. Deletions cut 0 bases from V and 1 base from J, with 9 bases between. Germline lookup yields CDR1 MNHNY and CDR2 SVGAGI (reference sequence). CDR3 length: 16 residues. The CDR3, as DNA: TGTGCCAGCAGTTACTCGTATTACGGAACTAATGAAAAACTGTTTTTT. Protein sequence: CASSYSYYGTNEKLFF.

The chain is built from TRBV4-1 and TRBJ2-7; 12 nucleotides align to TRBD2. Germline lookup yields CDR1 MGHRA and CDR2 YSYEKL. This CDR3 comprises 19 residues. V lost 3 bases and J lost 0; bases outside the gene matches: 12. The CDR3 region has the DNA TGCGCCAGCAGCCATCTGTGGACTAGCGGGACCTCCCTCTCCTACGAGCAGTACTTC. Protein product: CASSHLWTSGTSLSYEQYF.

This clone has a single count. For the CDR3, the DNA is TGTGCCAGCAGTTTAGGACTAGGGGATACGCAGTATTTT. Translated, it gives CASSLGLGDTQYF. This sequence joins TRBV27 and TRBJ2-3; 7 positions agree with TRBD2. V was clipped by 2 bases and J by 6 bases; unmatched bases: 2. This CDR3 spans 13 amino acids. Germline loops: CDR1 MNHEY, CDR2 SMNVEV (reference sequence).

This clone showed up just once. Other DNA sequences of this sample code for an identical CDR3. This chain uses TRBV5-1 with TRBJ2-7, with 11 bases lining up with TRBD2. Trimming removed 0 bases from V and 3 bases from J; junction bases left unmatched: 2. The CDR3 length is 15 residues. Germline loops: CDR1 SGHRS, CDR2 YFSETQ. The CDR3, as DNA: TGCGCCAGCAGCTTGGGACTAGCGGGGCTCTACGAGCAGTACTTC. This gives the protein CASSLGLAGLYEQYF.

The J gene is TRBJ1-1, the V gene TRBV5-1, with 10 bases matching TRBD1. CDR1 and CDR2 (germline): SGHRS, YFSETQ. This CDR3 has 16 residues. V was clipped by 4 bases and J by 0 bases; unmatched bases: 6. CDR3 sequence: CASSVSGTGVNTEAFF. CDR3 nucleotide sequence: TGCGCCAGCAGCGTCTCCGGGACAGGGGTGAACACTGAAGCTTTCTTT.

The rearrangement uses TRBV27 and TRBJ2-1, with 9 bases fitting TRBD1. Per germline, CDR1 MNHEY and CDR2 SMNVEV (reference sequence). The CDR3 covers 15 residues. Trimming took 4 bases from V and 7 from J; bases not matched to a gene: 8. The CDR3 sequence is CASSSGTGILNEQFF. CDR3 DNA sequence: TGTGCCAGCAGTTCCGGGACAGGGATATTGAATGAGCAGTTCTTC.

This clone appeared a single time. V and J are TRBV5-1 and TRBJ1-4, with unresolved D. The CDR3 sequence is 16 residues long. Trimming took 1 base from V and 5 from J, leaving 15 bases between them. Germline V gives CDR1 SGHRS, CDR2 YFSETQ. DNA for the CDR3: TGCGCCAGCAGCTTGTTGCGCAATCGCAAAAATGAAAAACTGTTTTTT. Translated, it gives CASSLLRNRKNEKLFF.

V is TRBV27 and J is TRBJ1-5; D uncertain. CDR3 size: 16 residues. V gave up 0 bases and J gave up 4 bases, with 13 bases separating them. Germline CDR1 and CDR2: MNHEY and SMNVEV (reference sequence). This CDR3 is CASSLSSSGQNQPQHF. The CDR3 DNA reads TGTGCCAGCAGTTTATCGAGTTCTGGGCAAAATCAGCCCCAGCATTTT.

The chain uses TRBV9 and TRBJ2-1, with 7 positions matching TRBD2. Trimming removed 1 base from V and 4 bases from J; junction bases left unmatched: 5. Looked up from germline, CDR1 is SGDLS and CDR2 is YYNGEE. CDR3 length equals 15 residues. The chain's CDR3 is CASSVFSGSYNEQFF. CDR3 DNA: TGTGCCAGCAGCGTATTTAGCGGGTCTTACAATGAGCAGTTCTTC.